This entry lists 22 T cell receptor beta chains sequenced from one sample in a study of blood T cell repertoires in COVID-19. TCRdb's copy holds only in-frame clones and misses some; the assay was immunoSEQ multiplex PCR. The table includes about 170,000 clones, approximately 86% detected once. Sample: peripheral blood. The receptors come from a man aged 65 to 79 with acute or convalescent COVID-19.

The CDR3: CASGTGAAGANVLTF. CDR3 DNA: TGTGCCAGCGGGACAGGGGCAGCCGGGGCCAACGTCCTGACTTTC. The chain links TRBV2 to TRBJ2-6; 10 bases are a match to TRBD1. With 8 bases clipped from V and 4 bases from J, the junction kept 5 bases outside the gene matches. Germline CDR1 and CDR2: SNHLY and FYNNEI. The CDR3 has 15 amino acids.

A remark on this clone: Other DNA sequences from this sample encode an identical CDR3 as well. The chain couples TRBV5-4 to TRBJ2-3, with 10 bases identical to TRBD2. With V trimmed by 4 bases and J by 2 bases, 7 bases remained unmatched. Germline CDR1 reads SGHNT; CDR2 reads YYREEE (reference sequence). The CDR3 contains 16 residues. This CDR3 reads CASSLRTSGTTDTQYF. The CDR3, as DNA: TGTGCCAGCAGCCTACGGACTAGCGGAACCACAGATACGCAGTATTTT.

The chain recombines TRBV7-2 with TRBJ2-7, with a tentative D call TRBD1 (6 bases). Trimming took off 2 bases at V and 7 bases at J, with 15 bases between the two ends. The CDR3 spans 14 residues. Germline V CDR1 and CDR2: SGHTA, FQGNSA. CDR3 nucleotides: TGTGCCAGCAGCTTATATCAGGGGATGGGGGAGCAGTACTTC. Protein sequence: CASSLYQGMGEQYF.

This sequence joins TRBV3-1 (or the pseudogene TRBV3-2) and TRBJ1-2; tentative D call: TRBD1 (5 bases). The ends were cut back, 3 bases at V and 1 base at J, with 9 bases in the middle. Per the germline V gene, CDR1 is LGHDT and CDR2 is YNNKEL (reference sequence). The CDR3 is 14 residues long. The CDR3 region has the DNA TGTGCCAGCAGCCATCTTGACAGTAACTATGGCTACACCTTC. The encoded protein is CASSHLDSNYGYTF.

V and J are TRBV14 and TRBJ2-3; 8 bases fit TRBD1. CDR3 size: 16 residues. Germline V gives CDR1 SGHDN, CDR2 FVKESK. With 4 bases clipped from V and 8 bases from J, the junction kept 14 bases outside the gene matches. CDR3 sequence (DNA): TGTGCCAGCAGCCCTGGGGCCCCGACAGGGGAGGCTACGCAGTATTTT. It specifies CASSPGAPTGEATQYF.

The genes are TRBV7-7 and TRBJ2-1; unclear D gene. V lost 0 bases, J lost 3 bases, and 6 bases lay in between. This CDR3 spans 14 amino acids. Germline V gives CDR1 SSHAT, CDR2 FNYEAQ (reference sequence). CDR3 nucleotide sequence: TGTGCCAGCAGCTTAGCGGCACACTACAATGAGCAGTTCTTC. It codes for CASSLAAHYNEQFF.

The gene calls are TRBV15 and TRBJ1-5; a weak D match, TRBD1 (6 bases). V was cut by 8 bases and J by 5 bases, with 10 bases left in between. This CDR3 region has 12 residues. Germline CDR1 is LNHNV and CDR2 is YYDKDF (reference sequence). CDR3 nucleotide sequence: TGTGCCACCGGACAGAGGGATCAGCCCCAGCATTTT. Translating gives CATGQRDQPQHF.

The chain combines TRBV5-4 with TRBJ2-7, with 8 positions matching TRBD1. With V trimmed by 4 bases and J by 3 bases, 9 bases remained unmatched. The CDR3 spans 15 residues. Germline CDR1 and CDR2: SGHNT and YYREEE (reference sequence). The CDR3 nucleotides read TGTGCCAGCAGCCGGGTAGGCAGGGGGCTCTACGAGCAGTACTTC. Its protein product is CASSRVGRGLYEQYF.

The chain couples TRBV7-2 to TRBJ2-1; 11 bases map to TRBD2. The CDR3 covers 16 residues. Germline V lookup: CDR1 SGHTA, CDR2 FQGNSA. J gave up 10 bases and V 5 bases, and 13 bases lay outside the gene matches. The CDR3 region has the DNA TGTGCCAGCAGCCCCCTAGCGGGGGGCCCTACTCGGGAGCAGTTCTTC. As protein: CASSPLAGGPTREQFF.

The chain employs TRBV7-8 and TRBJ1-3, with 8 bases matching TRBD1. V was pared by 5 bases and J by 4 bases, with 1 base of the junction left unmatched. CDR1 SGHVS and CDR2 FQNEAQ come from the germline V gene. The CDR3 has 13 residues. The CDR3 DNA follows: TGTGCCAGCAGCCGGGACAGGGGAAACACCATATATTTT. Amino acids: CASSRDRGNTIYF.

This clone has only one observation. The rearrangement uses TRBV6-1 and TRBJ2-7, with D unresolved. Germline V gives CDR1 MNHNS, CDR2 SASEGT. The CDR3 totals 14 residues. The V and J ends lost 1 base and 9 bases respectively, with 16 bases between them. CDR3 nucleotides: TGTGCCAGCAGTGAAGTAATACTTCTAATGCGGCAGTACTTC. Protein: CASSEVILLMRQYF.

The V gene is TRBV3-1 (or the pseudogene TRBV3-2), the J gene TRBJ2-6, with D unresolved. Germline values: CDR1 LGHDT, CDR2 YNNKEL (reference sequence). The V end lost 5 bases, the J end lost 4 bases, and 9 bases lay between the germline ends. This CDR3 spans 14 amino acids. The CDR3 reads CASSIPGGANVLTF. Here the CDR3 DNA reads TGTGCCAGCAGCATTCCCGGGGGGGCCAACGTCCTGACTTTC.

Notes on this clone: The same CDR3 arises from other DNA sequences in this sample as well. V is TRBV2 and J is TRBJ1-5; D uncertain. Germline V gene data show CDR1 as SNHLY and CDR2 as FYNNEI. The CDR3 covers 13 residues. Trimming cost V 4 bases and J 2 bases, with 6 bases left between them. This CDR3 is CASSGQGNQPQHF. The CDR3 nucleotides are TGTGCCAGCAGTGGCCAGGGCAATCAGCCCCAGCATTTT.

The chain uses TRBV11-2 and TRBJ2-7, with D possibly TRBD2 on 7 matching bases. V shed 1 base and J shed 3 bases, with 10 bases lying between them. Germline CDR1 is SGHAT and CDR2 is FQNNGV. The CDR3 runs 14 residues. The CDR3 bases are TGTGCCAGCAGCTTAGGCGGGGGCTACTACGAGCAGTACTTC. This sequence encodes CASSLGGGYYEQYF.

This clone has more than one count but fewer than ten. This chain connects TRBV29-1 to TRBJ1-2, with D tentatively TRBD1 (6 bases). V was shortened by 6 bases and J by 8 bases, with 19 bases between the two germline ends. CDR1 is SQVTM, CDR2 ANQGSEA, per germline. The CDR3 runs to 13 residues. CDR3 amino acids: CSVNRVGSEGYTF. The CDR3 nucleotides read TGCAGCGTAAACAGGGTGGGAAGTGAAGGCTACACCTTC.

The chain combines TRBV2 with TRBJ2-1; tentative D call: TRBD1 (6 bases). CDR3 length: 15 residues. Deletions cut 9 bases from V and 1 base from J, with 16 bases between. Germline-derived CDR1 and CDR2 are SNHLY and FYNNEI. CDR3 loop: CARTLPGVSYNEQFF. CDR3 DNA: TGTGCCAGAACGCTTCCAGGGGTGTCCTACAATGAGCAGTTCTTC.

This clone was detected only a few times. V gene TRBV4-3 combines with J gene TRBJ1-5, with 8 bases aligning to TRBD1. The CDR3 is made up of 20 amino acids. Germline lookup yields CDR1 LGHNA and CDR2 YSLEER. Losses at the gene ends were 4 bases for V and 1 base for J; bases not matched to a gene: 18. This CDR3 reads CASSPGEDREQTGSNQPQHF. CDR3 coding DNA: TGCGCCAGCAGCCCCGGGGAGGACAGGGAACAAACTGGGAGCAATCAGCCCCAGCATTTT.

This clone was found a few times. V gene TRBV27 combines with J gene TRBJ1-1; D is ambiguous. The CDR3 has 15 amino acids. CDR1 and CDR2 (germline): MNHEY, SMNVEV (reference sequence). V gave up 5 bases and J gave up 5 bases, with 18 bases separating them. In nucleotides, the CDR3 is TGTGCCAGCAGTGATCGAACCCCGGGTTGGACTGAAGCTTTCTTT. Protein: CASSDRTPGWTEAFF.

CDR3 nucleotide sequence: TGTGCCAGCAGTTTTGTACAGTACAATGAGCAGTTCTTC. Translated, it gives CASSFVQYNEQFF. J is TRBJ2-1 and V is TRBV12-3 or TRBV12-4, with D uncertain. Trimming took off 3 bases at V and 4 bases at J, with 7 bases between the two ends. This CDR3 has 13 amino acids.

The CDR3 nucleotides read TGCAGTGCTAGTCCGTGGTCGGGTCAGCCCCAGCATTTT. This codes for CSASPWSGQPQHF. The V gene is TRBV20-1, the J gene TRBJ1-5, with D unclear. In germline, CDR1 is DFQATT, CDR2 SNEGSKA (reference sequence). The CDR3 extends over 13 amino acids. V lost 3 bases and J lost 6, with 12 bases in between.

The V gene is TRBV9, the J gene TRBJ1-1; 7 nucleotides match TRBD1. CDR1 is SGDLS and CDR2 is YYNGEE in the germline V gene. This CDR3 comprises 13 residues. The V segment lost 0 bases and the J segment 6 bases; nucleotides outside the gene matches: 2. CDR3 amino acids: CASSVATGAEAFF. Written as DNA, the CDR3 is TGTGCCAGCAGCGTAGCTACAGGGGCTGAAGCTTTCTTT.

This chain uses TRBV25-1 with TRBJ1-1, with 9 nucleotides matching TRBD1. Per the germline V gene, CDR1 is MGHDK and CDR2 is SYGVNS. Trimming cost V 8 bases and J 5 bases; bases outside gene matches: 6. This CDR3 spans 13 amino acids. CDR3 region: CASRDREGTEAFF. In nucleotides, the CDR3 is TGTGCCAGCCGGGACAGGGAGGGGACTGAAGCTTTCTTT.